A single sample gave rise to the 10 T cell receptor beta chains below, sequenced in a study of STAT5B mutations in CD4+ large granular lymphocyte leukemia. Sequenced by immunoSEQ multiplex PCR; TCRdb stores in-frame clones only, minus some. The table records tens of thousands of clones, approximately 71% of them present only once. The sequenced sample consisted of CD4+ T cells from blood buffy coats. The origin of the receptors is a human donor in good health.

V and J are TRBV4-1 and TRBJ2-5, with D perhaps being TRBD1 or TRBD2 (6 bases each). The CDR3 is made up of 17 amino acids. CDR1 is MGHRA and CDR2 is YSYEKL in the germline V gene. Trimming pared 0 bases from V and 3 bases from J, leaving 17 bases between. The CDR3 nucleotides read TGCGCCAGCAGCCAAGACAGGGGAGGAATGAAGAAAGAGACCCAGTACTTC. Translation gives CASSQDRGGMKKETQYF.

This clone was counted a few times. The gene calls are TRBV28 and TRBJ1-1; D remains unclear. Per the germline V gene, CDR1 is MDHEN and CDR2 is SYDVKM. Trimming took 8 bases from V and 2 from J, leaving 15 bases between them. The CDR3 covers 14 residues. The chain's CDR3 is CASRKGQHNTEAFF. The CDR3 DNA follows: TGTGCCAGCCGGAAAGGGCAGCATAACACTGAAGCTTTCTTT.

This clone came up once. The chain is built from TRBV28 and TRBJ2-7; 14 bases agree with TRBD2. V was clipped by 6 bases and J by 4 bases; unmatched bases: 5. The CDR3 consists of 15 residues. From germline, CDR1 is MDHEN and CDR2 SYDVKM. The CDR3, as DNA: TGTGCCAGCAGCCGAGGACTAGCGGGGGGATACGAGCAGTACTTC. It translates to CASSRGLAGGYEQYF.

V gene TRBV7-2 combines with J gene TRBJ2-1, with a possible D match to TRBD2 (6 bases). V lost 0 bases and J 3 bases, leaving 18 bases between the germline ends. This CDR3 comprises 18 residues. Germline values: CDR1 SGHTA, CDR2 FQGNSA. The CDR3 bases are TGTGCCAGCAGCTTAGCGCCGTGGCGGGGTAAAGGCTACAATGAGCAGTTCTTC. Translation gives CASSLAPWRGKGYNEQFF.

The genes are TRBV9 and TRBJ2-7, with D unclear. Trimming pared 0 bases from V and 2 bases from J, leaving 15 bases between. Germline-derived CDR1 and CDR2 are SGDLS and YYNGEE. The CDR3 sequence is 16 residues long. The CDR3 loop is CASSVDPTKGPYEQYF. CDR3 sequence (DNA): TGTGCCAGCAGCGTAGACCCTACAAAAGGCCCCTACGAGCAGTACTTC.

The gene calls are TRBV9 and TRBJ2-3, with 12 bases identical to TRBD2. This CDR3 region has 16 residues. Germline CDR1 reads SGDLS; CDR2 reads YYNGEE. Trimming took 6 bases from V and 7 from J; bases not matched to a gene: 12. The CDR3 here is CASTEIQTSGGNTQYF. As DNA, the CDR3 is TGTGCCAGCACCGAGATCCAGACTAGCGGGGGAAATACGCAGTATTTT.

CDR3 sequence: CASSPPIGSAVNTGELFF. The CDR3 DNA reads TGTGCCAGCTCACCCCCAATCGGGTCGGCAGTCAACACCGGGGAGCTGTTTTTT. This chain links TRBV18 with TRBJ2-2; D is ambiguous. In germline, CDR1 is KGHSH, CDR2 LQKENI. The CDR3 is 18 residues long. Trimming pared 3 bases from V and 2 bases from J, leaving 19 bases between.

The genes are TRBV10-3 and TRBJ2-2; D remains ambiguous. The CDR3 covers 13 residues. The V end was cut by 11 bases, the J end by 8 bases, with 18 bases between. CDR1 and CDR2 from the germline V gene are ENHRY and SYGVKD. The CDR3 protein is CASALGPGGELFF. The CDR3 DNA follows: TGTGCCTCCGCCCTCGGGCCAGGTGGGGAGCTGTTTTTT.

The rearrangement uses TRBV7-2 and TRBJ2-5; 9 bases line up with TRBD1. Trimming removed 4 bases from V and 5 bases from J; junction bases left unmatched: 5. From germline, CDR1 is SGHTA and CDR2 FQGNSA. The CDR3 totals 14 residues. In nucleotides, the CDR3 is TGTGCCAGCAGCTGGGACAGGGCGGGGGAGACCCAGTACTTC. Translated, it gives CASSWDRAGETQYF.

The chain carries TRBV6-6 and TRBJ1-4; D not resolved. The CDR3 is 12 amino acids. V was shortened by 3 bases and J by 8 bases, with 7 bases between the two germline ends. Looked up from germline, CDR1 is MNHNY and CDR2 is SVGAGI (reference sequence). The CDR3 sequence is CASSYPREKLFF. For the CDR3, the DNA is TGTGCCAGCAGTTATCCCCGGGAAAAACTGTTTTTT.